The present TCR beta chain was sequenced within a study of CD8 T cells in Susac syndrome. Random-hexamer reverse transcription was applied to roughly 0.45 to 1 ug RNA. TCRdb itself ran the immunoSEQ multiplex PCR reads through MiXCR, one entry per CDR3 protein. This table holds 330,000 or so distinct CDR3 sequences, 65% to 90% found once. Between the trimmed V and J ends, which lost 5 bases and 2 bases, there was a span of 12 bases. This CDR3 region has 14 residues. Germline loops: CDR1 MNHEY, CDR2 SVGEGT. The sequencing input was CD8+ T cells from PBMCs. The TCR comes from a human donor with multiple sclerosis. J is TRBJ2-5 and V is TRBV6-2 or TRBV6-3; D is tentatively TRBD1 or TRBD2 (5 bases each). The CDR3 DNA follows: TGTGCCAGCAGTACATGGGACGTACAAGAGACCCAGTACTTC. Protein product: CASSTWDVQETQYF.